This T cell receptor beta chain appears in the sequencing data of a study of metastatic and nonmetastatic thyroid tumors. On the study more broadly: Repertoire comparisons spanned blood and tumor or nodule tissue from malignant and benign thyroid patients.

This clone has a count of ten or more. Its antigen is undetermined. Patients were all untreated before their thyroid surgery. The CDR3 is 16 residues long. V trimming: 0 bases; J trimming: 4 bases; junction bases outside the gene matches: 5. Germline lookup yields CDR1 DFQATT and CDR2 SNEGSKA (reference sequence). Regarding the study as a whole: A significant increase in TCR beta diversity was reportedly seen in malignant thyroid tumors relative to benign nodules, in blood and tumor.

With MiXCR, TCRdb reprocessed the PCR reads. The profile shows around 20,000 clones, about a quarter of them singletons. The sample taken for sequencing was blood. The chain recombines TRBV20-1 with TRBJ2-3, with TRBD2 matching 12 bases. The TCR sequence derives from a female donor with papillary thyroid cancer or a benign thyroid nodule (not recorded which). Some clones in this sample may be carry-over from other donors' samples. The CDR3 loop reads CSAREASGRDADTQYF. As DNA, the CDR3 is TGCAGTGCTAGAGAGGCTAGCGGGAGGGACGCAGATACGCAGTATTTT.